A single sample is the source of the 30 T cell receptor beta chains below, sequenced in a study of T cell repertoires in cytomegalovirus infection. TCRdb recomputed calls from the reads with MiXCR, one row per CDR3 protein. Counted here are fewer than 550,000 distinct CDR3 sequences, more than 15% occurring once; the ten biggest clones make up roughly a quarter. The sequenced material came from CD8+ T cells from PBMCs. These receptors came from a human donor in good health (CMV status not recorded). Some clones in this sample may be carry-over from other donors' samples.

In this sample, this clonotype turned up a few times. The chain joins TRBV23-1 to TRBJ2-5, with 7 bases lining up with TRBD1. TRBV23-1 is placed among ORFs of uncertain function. The CDR3 has 14 amino acids. The V segment lost 1 base and the J segment 2 bases; nucleotides outside the gene matches: 1. CDR3 residues: CASSQYRGQETQYF. Here the CDR3 DNA reads TGCGCCAGCAGTCAATACAGGGGACAAGAGACCCAGTACTTC.

The V gene is TRBV5-1, the J gene TRBJ1-2, with 9 bases aligning to TRBD1. Germline-derived CDR1 and CDR2 are SGHRS and YFSETQ. The V segment lost 0 bases and the J segment 6 bases; nucleotides outside the gene matches: 9. The CDR3 length is 16 residues. CDR3 coding DNA: TGCGCCAGCAGCTTGGCCCTCACAGGGGGCATGAATGGCTACACCTTC. Protein product: CASSLALTGGMNGYTF.

In its sample, this clonotype was seen many times. The chain employs TRBV28 and TRBJ2-1; TRBD2 might be the D (5 bases). The V gene lost 7 bases and the J gene lost 7 bases, with 26 bases spanning the gap. The CDR3 spans 17 residues. Germline V CDR1 and CDR2: MDHEN, SYDVKM. CDR3 protein: CASMQNEFFSGKNEQFF. For the CDR3, the DNA is TGTGCCAGCATGCAGAACGAATTTTTTTCCGGGAAGAATGAGCAGTTCTTC.

A remark on this clonotype: A much larger clonotype is one base distant, so this may be a read error. The CDR3 loop reads CASAQNNEQFF. CDR3 bases: TGTGCTAGTGCCCAGAACAATGAGCAGTTCTTC. The chain uses TRBV12-5 and TRBJ2-1; no firm D call. This CDR3 has 11 residues. V lost 7 bases and J 5 bases, leaving 6 bases between the germline ends. From germline, CDR1 is LGHNT and CDR2 FRNRAP.

This clonotype was seen many times. The chain uses TRBV27 and TRBJ1-4; TRBD1 is a possible D gene (5 bases). Deletions cut 3 bases from V and 5 bases from J, with 19 bases between. Per germline, CDR1 MNHEY and CDR2 SMNVEV (reference sequence). The CDR3 has 17 residues. Here the CDR3 reads CASSFPPPGHGNEKLFF. The CDR3, as DNA: TGTGCCAGCAGTTTCCCGCCGCCGGGGCATGGGAATGAAAAACTGTTTTTT.

The chain joins TRBV27 to TRBJ2-5, with D unclear. The V end was cut by 8 bases, the J end by 1 base, with 14 bases between. This CDR3 spans 14 amino acids. Germline CDR1 MNHEY, CDR2 SMNVEV (reference sequence). The CDR3 sequence: CASAWEGGQETQYF. The CDR3 DNA sequence: TGTGCCAGCGCCTGGGAAGGCGGCCAAGAGACCCAGTACTTC.

This clonotype was recorded many times. An end of the junction differs from the germline gene, which may be a read error. The chain joins TRBV7-7 to TRBJ2-7; tentative D call: TRBD1 (5 bases). CDR1 is SSHAT, CDR2 FNYEAQ, per germline (reference sequence). The length of the CDR3 is 20 residues. CDR3 amino acids: CASSLRVAADPRGSSYEQYF. CDR3 in DNA: TGTGCTAGCAGCCTAAGGGTTGCGGCCGACCCAAGGGGAAGCTCCTACGAGCAGTACTTC.

This chain uses TRBV3-1 with TRBJ1-5; no clear D gene. Trimming removed 0 bases from V and 1 base from J, with 7 bases in between. CDR1 LGHDT and CDR2 YNNKEL come from the germline V gene (reference sequence). The CDR3 totals 15 residues. CDR3 DNA sequence: TGTGCCAGCAGCCAAGATTCAGGCAGCAATCAGCCCCAGCATTTT. This encodes CASSQDSGSNQPQHF.

Ten or more counts support this clonotype. The chain employs TRBV7-9 and TRBJ1-1; a possible D gene is TRBD1 (6 bases). The CDR3 consists of 15 residues. Trimming removed 4 bases at V and 1 base at J, with 13 bases between. Germline-derived CDR1 and CDR2 are SEHNR and FQNEAQ (reference sequence). The CDR3 is CASSSGADRNTEAFF. DNA of the CDR3: TGTGCCAGCAGCTCAGGGGCCGACAGGAACACTGAAGCTTTCTTT.

This clonotype showed up many times. This chain uses TRBV27 with TRBJ1-5; perhaps TRBD1 as D (5 bases). Between the trimmed V and J ends, which lost 1 base and 2 bases, there was a span of 6 bases. This CDR3 comprises 14 residues. Germline V lookup: CDR1 MNHEY, CDR2 SMNVEV (reference sequence). In DNA form, the CDR3 reads TGTGCCAGCAGTTTATTGGGGGGCAATCAGCCCCAGCATTTT. Protein product: CASSLLGGNQPQHF.

In its sample, this clonotype was seen a few times. The chain couples TRBV19 to TRBJ2-3; TRBD2 matches 15 bases. Germline CDR1 reads LNHDA; CDR2 reads SQIVND (reference sequence). V dropped 4 bases and J dropped 2; count of bases not matched to a gene: 19. This CDR3 has 22 amino acids. This CDR3 reads CASSTFRTIPGLAGGNTDTQYF. The CDR3 nucleotides are TGTGCCAGTAGTACGTTCCGTACAATCCCGGGACTAGCGGGGGGAAACACAGATACGCAGTATTTT.

This clonotype was seen at least ten times. The rearrangement links TRBV7-9 to TRBJ2-7; D remains ambiguous. The CDR3 consists of 12 residues. Trimming pared 4 bases from V and 4 bases from J, leaving 8 bases between. Germline V gene data show CDR1 as SEHNR and CDR2 as FQNEAQ (reference sequence). CDR3 in amino acids: CASSSEFYEQYF. The CDR3 coding sequence is TGTGCCAGCAGCTCAGAGTTTTACGAGCAGTACTTC.

This clonotype was observed many times. This chain joins TRBV7-8 and TRBJ2-2; 8 bases fit TRBD1. Trimming took 4 bases from V and 4 from J; bases not matched to a gene: 5. Germline values: CDR1 SGHVS, CDR2 FQNEAQ. This CDR3 is built from 15 residues. The CDR3 protein is CASSSDRGSTGELFF. Written as DNA, the CDR3 is TGTGCCAGCAGCTCAGACAGGGGAAGCACCGGGGAGCTGTTTTTT.

The table lists this clonotype with many counts. The chain combines TRBV7-6 with TRBJ2-2, with 9 nucleotides matching TRBD2. Germline trimming cut 4 bases from V and 3 bases from J; bases unmatched to any gene: 6. This CDR3 is 16 amino acids long. CDR1 is SGHVS and CDR2 is FNYEAQ in the germline V gene. In DNA, the CDR3 is TGTGCCAGCAGCTCCTTAGCGGGAGTAGACACCGGGGAGCTGTTTTTT. This codes for CASSSLAGVDTGELFF.

This clonotype was recorded many times. The rearrangement joins TRBV7-6 to TRBJ1-1; D uncertain. The V end lost 5 bases, the J end lost 0 bases, and 13 bases lay between the germline ends. Germline V lookup: CDR1 SGHVS, CDR2 FNYEAQ. The CDR3 length is 15 residues. The CDR3 nucleotides are TGTGCCAGCAGCATAGGACCAACAATGAACACTGAAGCTTTCTTT. Translation: CASSIGPTMNTEAFF.

About this clonotype: Since a much larger clone is just one base distant, this may be a read error. The chain couples TRBV7-6 to TRBJ1-3; D perhaps matches TRBD1 (5 bases). Per the germline V gene, CDR1 is SGHVS and CDR2 is FNYEAQ. Trimming shortened V by 1 base and J by 5 bases, and 12 bases separated the two germline ends. The CDR3 loop spans 15 amino acids. For the CDR3, the DNA is TGTGCCAGCAGCTTAGGGAGGGGAGCTAGAAACACCATATATTTT. Translating it yields CASSLGRGARNTIYF.

The chain employs TRBV27 and TRBJ2-6; D uncertain. V was cut by 8 bases and J by 0 bases, with 14 bases left in between. This CDR3 has 16 amino acids. Germline V gene data show CDR1 as MNHEY and CDR2 as SMNVEV (reference sequence). The CDR3 here is CASHPRASSGANVLTF. The CDR3, as DNA: TGTGCCAGCCACCCCAGAGCCAGCTCTGGGGCCAACGTCCTGACTTTC. Together with reference TRBV27 and TRBJ2-6, the CDR3 gives the full variable domain: EAQVTQNPRYLITVTGKKLTVTCSQNMNHEYMSWYRQDPGLGLRQIYYSMNVEVTDKGDVPEGYKVSRKEKRNFPLILESPSPNQTSLYFCASHPRASSGANVLTFGAGSRLTVL.

This clonotype was picked up many times. The chain combines TRBV7-9 with TRBJ1-3; perhaps TRBD1 as D (5 bases). The length of the CDR3 is 16 residues. Trimming took off 0 bases at V and 2 bases at J, with 11 bases between the two ends. Looked up from germline, CDR1 is SEHNR and CDR2 is FQNEAQ (reference sequence). CDR3 residues: CASSLASGLTGNTIYF. The CDR3 DNA sequence: TGTGCCAGCAGCTTAGCGTCAGGGCTGACTGGAAACACCATATATTTT. Filled out from reference TRBV7-9 and TRBJ1-3, the complete variable domain reads DTGVSQNPRHKITKRGQNVTFRCDPISEHNRLYWYRQTLGQGPEFLTYFQNEAQLEKSRLLSDRFSAERPKGSFSTLEIQRTEQGDSAMYLCASSLASGLTGNTIYFGEGSWLTVV.

This clonotype was detected only a few times. The chain joins TRBV29-1 to TRBJ2-7; perhaps TRBD1 as D (6 bases). The CDR3 loop spans 12 amino acids. V lost 3 bases and J lost 5, with 11 bases in between. Germline V gene data show CDR1 as SQVTM and CDR2 as ANQGSEA. CDR3 amino acids: CSVEGRGHEQYF. CDR3 DNA: TGCAGCGTTGAGGGCAGGGGCCACGAGCAGTACTTC.

The chain recombines TRBV27 with TRBJ1-4, with TRBD1 matching 7 bases. This CDR3 is 15 amino acids long. The V gene's germline CDR1 is MNHEY and CDR2 SMNVEV (reference sequence). V dropped 6 bases and J dropped 7; count of bases not matched to a gene: 11. CDR3 protein: CASSLAPGGGEKLFF. The CDR3 DNA sequence: TGTGCCAGCAGCCTCGCCCCAGGGGGAGGTGAAAAACTGTTTTTT.

The table lists this clonotype with a few counts. The rearrangement links TRBV15 to TRBJ1-1; 9 bases are shared with TRBD1. The CDR3 has 14 amino acids. Germline V gives CDR1 LNHNV, CDR2 YYDKDF (reference sequence). V trimming: 4 bases; J trimming: 5 bases; junction bases outside the gene matches: 5. The CDR3 spells CATSTTGGKTEAFF. CDR3 nucleotide sequence: TGTGCCACCAGCACCACAGGGGGCAAAACTGAAGCTTTCTTT.

With regard to this clonotype: A single base separates this from a much larger clone, so it may be a read error. The chain uses TRBV9 and TRBJ1-1, with a tentative D call TRBD1 (5 bases). From germline, CDR1 is SGDLS and CDR2 YYNGEE. The ends were cut back, 0 bases at V and 1 base at J, with 7 bases in the middle. This CDR3 spans 14 amino acids. This chain's CDR3 is CASSVERGNTEAFF. In DNA, the CDR3 is TGTGCCAGCAGCGTAGAAAGGGGGAACACTGAAGCTTTCTTT.

Ten or more counts support this clonotype. V gene TRBV4-2 combines with J gene TRBJ1-4; D is ambiguous. CDR3 length equals 17 residues. Between the trimmed V and J ends, which lost 4 bases and 5 bases, there was a span of 20 bases. Germline V gene data show CDR1 as LGHNA and CDR2 as YNFKEQ. CDR3 amino acids: CASSRDPVPYLNEKLFF. CDR3 coding DNA: TGTGCCAGCAGCCGCGACCCGGTCCCCTACCTGAATGAAAAACTGTTTTTT.

There are a few counts of this clonotype. V is TRBV19 and J is TRBJ2-1; D remains ambiguous. The V gene lost 3 bases and the J gene lost 0 bases, with 6 bases spanning the gap. Germline CDR1 LNHDA, CDR2 SQIVND (reference sequence). CDR3 length: 14 amino acids. CDR3 sequence (DNA): TGTGCCAGTAGTATTTGGCTCTCCTACAATGAGCAGTTCTTC. Amino acids: CASSIWLSYNEQFF.

This clonotype was seen repeatedly, ten times or more. The rearrangement uses TRBV7-8 and TRBJ2-2, with a tentative D call TRBD1 (6 bases). V was trimmed by 7 bases and J by 1 base, leaving 7 bases between them. Germline values: CDR1 SGHVS, CDR2 FQNEAQ. This CDR3 contains 13 residues. The CDR3 DNA sequence: TGTGCCAGCAACAGGGAGAACACCGGGGAGCTGTTTTTT. This sequence encodes CASNRENTGELFF.

In this sample, this clonotype turned up a few times. V gene TRBV4-2 combines with J gene TRBJ2-3, with TRBD2 matching 9 bases. CDR3 length equals 17 residues. Trimming removed 0 bases from V and 4 bases from J; junction bases left unmatched: 8. Germline CDR1 is LGHNA and CDR2 is YNFKEQ. CDR3 amino acids: CASSQDGAGGLADTQYF. CDR3 nucleotide sequence: TGTGCCAGCAGCCAAGATGGGGCGGGGGGGCTCGCAGATACGCAGTATTTT.

This clonotype was recorded many times. This sequence joins TRBV6-1 and TRBJ2-5, with 10 positions matching TRBD1. From germline, CDR1 is MNHNS and CDR2 SASEGT. Losses at the gene ends were 3 bases for V and 1 base for J; bases not matched to a gene: 2. The CDR3 sequence is 15 residues long. CDR3 loop: CASSEGQGFQETQYF. The CDR3 region has the DNA TGTGCCAGCAGTGAGGGACAGGGGTTCCAAGAGACCCAGTACTTC.

The sample holds many counts of this clonotype. J is TRBJ2-7 and V is TRBV7-2; TRBD2 might be the D (6 bases). The CDR3 totals 16 residues. Germline V gene sequence: CDR1 SGHTA, CDR2 FQGNSA. Trimming left V 2 bases short and J 2 bases short, with 16 bases between. In nucleotides, the CDR3 is TGTGCCAGCAGCTTACCCCTCCGGGACTCAACCTACGAGCAGTACTTC. Its translation: CASSLPLRDSTYEQYF.

This chain links TRBV25-1 with TRBJ2-1, with a tentative D call TRBD2 (7 bases). Germline V gene sequence: CDR1 MGHDK, CDR2 SYGVNS. The CDR3 sequence is 13 residues long. The V gene lost 2 bases and the J gene lost 9 bases, with 11 bases spanning the gap. The CDR3 sequence: CASSERGGTEQFF. CDR3 DNA sequence: TGTGCCAGCAGTGAAAGGGGGGGCACTGAGCAGTTCTTC.

The gene calls are TRBV27 and TRBJ2-1, with D possibly matching TRBD2 (6 bases). Trimming pared 5 bases from V and 2 bases from J, leaving 13 bases between. The CDR3 runs to 15 residues. The germline V gene encodes CDR1 MNHEY and CDR2 SMNVEV (reference sequence). The CDR3 spells CASSPRLGTYNEQFF. The DNA of the CDR3 is TGTGCCAGCAGTCCTCGACTAGGAACCTACAATGAGCAGTTCTTC.